This T cell receptor beta chain is drawn from a study of shared clonotypes between healthy human individuals. On the study more broadly: Researchers assigned three CD4 naive, three CD4 memory, two CD8 naive and one CD8 memory plate to each donor.

The CDR3 loop spans 16 amino acids. Deletions cut 10 bases from V and 1 base from J, with 19 bases between. The germline V gene encodes CDR1 MNHEY and CDR2 SMNVEV (reference sequence). Around 200 ng DNA, around 30,000 T cell genomes, went into each sorted-subset replicate PCR. The method was immunoSEQ multiplex PCR; TCRdb's version includes in-frame clones alone and lacks a portion of them. The sample includes 2 million to 3 million clones, 90% to 95% seen only once; the top ten take 0.36%. A remark on this clone: Its antigen remains unidentified.

Study-level points and caveats: Lower generation probabilities were found for non-shared clonotypes than for those shared by all four donors. With few donors, the genetic and exposure-history diversity represented was limited.

The chain uses TRBV27 and TRBJ2-2, with D possibly TRBD2 on 5 matching bases. The source is a man younger than 30 in good health. Some clones in this sample may be carry-over from other donors' samples. The sample comprised naive CD4+ T cells from PBMCs. Subset in this sample: CD45RA+ positively selected. CDR3 nucleotide sequence: TGTGCCACCAAACTCCTGGGCCGGGGGAACACCGGGGAGCTGTTTTTT. Encoded protein: CATKLLGRGNTGELFF.